The rows below give T cell receptor beta chains drawn from one sample of a study of blood T cells in healthy people across ages. TCRdb re-derived calls from the 5' RACE reads in MiXCR, one entry per CDR3 protein. Of some 790,000 distinct CDR3 sequences in the sample, 25% to 35% were seen once. The sample taken for sequencing was blood. The receptors come from a woman aged 80 or over in good health. CDR3s include the opening cysteine and the closing phenylalanine or tryptophan. A D gene is named only where the DNA matches it firmly. Expanded clones are given a class, and other clones once, few, many or no size at all.

TRBJ1-2,.,TRBV6-2/TRBV6-3,TRBD1,CASSFTGGHGYTF,TGTGCCAGCAGCTTTACAGGGGGCCATGGCTACACCTTC
TRBJ2-3,.,TRBV11-3,.,CASSSSVRITDTQYF,TGTGCCAGCAGTTCCTCCGTGAGAATCACAGATACGCAGTATTTT
TRBJ1-4,.,TRBV7-2,TRBD1,CASSRQGSEKLFF,TGTGCCAGCAGCCGACAGGGGAGTGAAAAACTGTTTTTT
TRBJ1-5,few,TRBV6-2/TRBV6-3,.,CASGVDSNQPQHF,TGTGCCAGCGGAGTGGACAGCAATCAGCCCCAGCATTTT
TRBJ1-5,few,TRBV7-8,.,CAGSLAAAYSNQPQHF,TGTGCCGGCAGCTTAGCGGCAGCATATAGCAATCAGCCCCAGCATTTT
TRBJ2-4,few,TRBV7-9,.,CASLGGERIQYF,TGTGCCAGCTTGGGCGGGGAACGGATTCAGTACTTC
TRBJ2-7,many,TRBV5-1,.,CASSLGADYEQYF,TGCGCCAGCAGCTTGGGTGCAGATTACGAGCAGTACTTC
TRBJ2-7,.,TRBV27,.,CSSSLMDTWDEQYF,TGTTCCAGCAGTTTAATGGATACTTGGGACGAGCAGTACTTC
TRBJ2-6,.,TRBV18,.,CASSPKGGSASGANVLTF,TGTGCCAGCTCACCTAAGGGTGGATCCGCCTCTGGGGCCAACGTCCTGACTTTC
TRBJ1-2,.,TRBV4-1,TRBD1,CASSREIRDRGFHNGYTF,TGCGCCAGCAGCCGTGAGATACGGGACAGGGGTTTTCACAATGGCTACACCTTC
TRBJ1-1,.,TRBV6-6,.,CASSYTPLQGAFF,TGTGCCAGCAGTTACACCCCACTACAAGGAGCTTTCTTT
TRBJ2-1,.,TRBV7-6,.,CASSLAFRSEQFF,TGTGCCAGCAGCTTAGCGTTCAGGAGCGAGCAGTTCTTC
TRBJ2-2,.,TRBV14,TRBD1,CASSRKTGGGTGELFF,TGTGCCAGCAGCCGAAAGACAGGGGGAGGCACCGGGGAGCTGTTTTTT
TRBJ2-2,.,TRBV6-6,.,CASSRDPPPGELFF,TGTGCCAGCAGTCGCGATCCCCCCCCCGGGGAGCTGTTTTTT
TRBJ1-2,.,TRBV5-5,.,CASSSGGMDYGYTF,TGTGCCAGCAGTTCCGGGGGGATGGACTATGGCTACACCTTC
TRBJ2-5,many,TRBV5-6,.,CASSLEPETQYF,TGTGCCAGCAGCTTAGAGCCAGAGACCCAGTACTTC
TRBJ1-6,few,TRBV5-1,TRBD1,CASSLTGGSDSPLHF,TGCGCCAGCAGCTTGACAGGGGGGTCTGATTCACCCCTCCACTTT
TRBJ2-3,many,TRBV12-3/TRBV12-4,.,CASSFRWGDTQYF,TGTGCCAGCAGTTTTCGGTGGGGAGATACGCAGTATTTT
TRBJ1-1,.,TRBV20-1,TRBD1,CSARGQDSSEAFF,TGCAGTGCTAGGGGACAGGATAGCTCTGAAGCTTTCTTT
TRBJ2-1,many,TRBV7-9,.,CASSHLQGNYNEQFF,TGTGCCAGCAGCCACCTACAGGGAAACTACAATGAGCAGTTCTTC
TRBJ1-4,many,TRBV7-2,.,CASSPRADRGSGEKLFF,TGTGCCAGCAGCCCGCGGGCTGATCGAGGGTCAGGCGAAAAACTGTTTTTT
TRBJ2-1,many,TRBV7-2,TRBD2,CASSRGGHNEQFF,TGTGCCAGCAGCCGCGGGGGGCACAATGAGCAGTTCTTC
TRBJ2-1,many,TRBV5-1,TRBD1,CASSSSPGTVYNEQFF,TGCGCCAGCAGCTCGAGCCCCGGGACAGTTTACAATGAGCAGTTCTTC
TRBJ2-1,few,TRBV30,.,CAWSVIGIGGNEQFF,TGTGCCTGGAGTGTAATTGGCATCGGTGGCAATGAGCAGTTCTTC
TRBJ1-5,.,TRBV20-1,.,CSARGQQSGPQHF,TGCAGTGCTAGAGGACAGCAAAGTGGGCCCCAGCATTTT
TRBJ1-2,.,TRBV6-2/TRBV6-3,.,CASSYGLSGAPWINYGYTF,TGTGCCAGCAGTTACGGTCTCTCAGGGGCCCCCTGGATTAACTATGGCTACACCTTC
TRBJ2-4,.,TRBV19,.,CATRGVGAKDIQYF,TGTGCCACTAGGGGCGTTGGGGCGAAGGACATTCAGTACTTC
TRBJ2-1,many,TRBV18,TRBD1,CASSPGTGTNEQFF,TGTGCCAGCTCACCAGGGACAGGAACAAATGAGCAGTTCTTC
TRBJ1-1,.,TRBV19,TRBD1,CASSKPDRYTEAFF,TGTGCCAGTAGTAAGCCGGACAGGTACACTGAAGCTTTCTTT
TRBJ2-7,once,TRBV5-8,.,CASSSRGRGNEQYF,TGTGCCAGCAGCTCTCGTGGACGGGGGAACGAGCAGTACTTC
TRBJ2-7,many,TRBV20-1,TRBD1,CSARTGGVHEQYF,TGCAGTGCTAGGACAGGGGGAGTCCACGAGCAGTACTTC
TRBJ2-1,.,TRBV4-2,TRBD2,CASSRYLAGGFLNNEQFF,TGTGCCAGCAGCCGATACCTAGCGGGGGGGTTCTTAAACAATGAGCAGTTCTTC
TRBJ2-3,.,TRBV12-3/TRBV12-4,TRBD2,CASSPFLRAGGDDTQYF,TGTGCCAGCAGTCCCTTTTTACGAGCGGGGGGGGACGACACGCAGTATTTT
TRBJ1-1,few,TRBV2,.,CASRPRGTEAFF,TGTGCCAGCAGGCCCAGGGGCACTGAAGCTTTCTTT
TRBJ1-2,many,TRBV27,TRBD1,CASSHTGGYYGYTF,TGTGCCAGCAGTCACACAGGGGGCTATTATGGCTACACCTTC
TRBJ2-2,.,TRBV2,TRBD1,CASRDRMTGELFF,TGTGCCAGCCGGGACAGGATGACCGGGGAGCTGTTTTTT
TRBJ2-1,many,TRBV14,TRBD2,CASSREGRVWGANEQFF,TGTGCCAGCAGCCGCGAAGGGAGGGTCTGGGGTGCCAATGAGCAGTTCTTC
TRBJ2-3,many,TRBV9,TRBD2,CASSPPLAGYTDTQYF,TGTGCCAGCAGCCCCCCACTAGCGGGATACACAGATACGCAGTATTTT
TRBJ2-3,many,TRBV24-1,.,CATSDAAGADTQYF,TGTGCCACCAGTGATGCAGCCGGGGCAGATACGCAGTATTTT
TRBJ2-7,many,TRBV7-2,.,CASSLAGHLYEQYF,TGTGCCAGCAGCTTAGCAGGGCACCTCTACGAGCAGTACTTC
TRBJ1-6,many,TRBV6-5,.,CASRLWGMASPLHF,TGTGCCAGCAGGTTGTGGGGGATGGCGTCACCCCTCCACTTT
TRBJ2-3,.,TRBV12-3/TRBV12-4,.,CASCPVGGVSTDTQYF,TGTGCCAGCTGTCCAGTAGGGGGGGTGAGCACAGATACGCAGTATTTT
TRBJ1-2,.,TRBV7-2,.,CASKREQGSGYTF,TGTGCCAGCAAGCGCGAGCAGGGTAGTGGCTACACCTTC
TRBJ1-1,.,TRBV20-1,TRBD1,CSARGGATGAGEAFF,TGCAGTGCTAGAGGGGGAGCTACAGGGGCCGGTGAAGCTTTCTTT
TRBJ2-2,.,TRBV12-3/TRBV12-4,TRBD1,CASRRGTGRGTGELFF,TGTGCCAGCAGACGCGGGACAGGGAGGGGCACCGGGGAGCTGTTTTTT
TRBJ2-3,many,TRBV24-1,.,CATSDRGFTDTQYF,TGTGCCACCAGTGACCGGGGCTTCACAGATACGCAGTATTTT
TRBJ1-5,.,TRBV10-3,.,CAISEGGGQPQHF,TGTGCCATCAGTGAAGGGGGGGGTCAGCCCCAGCATTTT
TRBJ2-5,many,TRBV20-1,.,CSAPLTRDETQYF,TGCAGTGCCCCCCTTACTAGGGACGAGACCCAGTACTTC
TRBJ1-4,.,TRBV5-1,.,CASSLASSEKLFF,TGCGCCAGCAGCTTGGCCAGCTCAGAAAAACTGTTTTTT
TRBJ1-2,many,TRBV7-2,TRBD1,CASSLGQGTFYGYTF,TGTGCCAGCAGCTTGGGACAGGGAACGTTCTATGGCTACACCTTC
TRBJ2-3,.,TRBV9,TRBD2,CASSVAVGGTSRSTDTQYF,TGTGCCAGCAGCGTAGCTGTTGGAGGGACTAGCCGAAGCACAGATACGCAGTATTTT
TRBJ1-2,many,TRBV5-5,TRBD1,CASSFDSRTWDRGLNGYTF,TGTGCCAGCAGCTTTGATTCCAGGACTTGGGACAGGGGTTTGAATGGCTACACCTTC
TRBJ1-1,.,TRBV14,.,CASSSRRGEAFF,TGTGCCAGCAGCTCCCGGAGGGGTGAAGCTTTCTTT
TRBJ1-1,once,TRBV15,TRBD1,CATSRFTGGAWENEAFF,TGTGCCACCAGCAGATTTACAGGGGGTGCTTGGGAAAATGAAGCTTTCTTT
TRBJ2-7,many,TRBV10-3,TRBD1,CAISESGRGLLEQYF,TGTGCCATCAGTGAGTCGGGCAGGGGGCTTCTCGAGCAGTACTTC
TRBJ2-5,.,TRBV7-2,.,CASSLQKGPGGTQYF,TGTGCCAGCAGCTTACAGAAGGGGCCCGGCGGGACCCAGTACTTC
TRBJ1-2,many,TRBV7-2,.,CASSLEQSYGYTF,TGTGCCAGCAGCTTAGAACAGTCCTATGGCTACACCTTC